A single sample is the source of the 28 T cell receptor beta chains below, sequenced in a study of OX40 agonist ivuxolimab in advanced cancers. Some clones are missing from TCRdb's copy, which holds only in-frame ones; the method was immunoSEQ multiplex PCR. The sample includes some 62,000 clones, 84% of them seen just once. The sequenced sample was CD4+ or CD8+ T cells sorted from blood, obtained in a trial of the OX40 agonist ivuxolimab. These receptors all come from an adult with an advanced solid tumor such as melanoma, head and neck, liver or kidney cancer.

V gene TRBV10-3 combines with J gene TRBJ1-1, with D perhaps TRBD1 (5 bases). The V gene lost 6 bases and the J gene lost 4 bases, with 18 bases spanning the gap. Germline V gives CDR1 ENHRY, CDR2 SYGVKD. The CDR3 has 15 amino acids. The CDR3 DNA reads TGTGCCATCAGGGCCAACGGGGCGGGTCGCACTGAAGCTTTCTTT. Residues: CAIRANGAGRTEAFF.

V usage is TRBV19 and J usage is TRBJ1-3; 7 bases agree with TRBD1. V gave up 6 bases and J gave up 0 bases; unmatched junction bases: 20. The CDR3 is made up of 20 amino acids. Germline lookup yields CDR1 LNHDA and CDR2 SQIVND (reference sequence). For the CDR3, the DNA is TGTGCCAGTAGCATGACCGGGACAGCTTTCCGTTTGACCTCTGGAAACACCATATATTTT. Translation gives CASSMTGTAFRLTSGNTIYF.

The chain recombines TRBV13 with TRBJ1-6; D ambiguous. Germline V gene sequence: CDR1 PRHDT, CDR2 FYEKMQ (reference sequence). This CDR3 spans 12 amino acids. V was pared by 5 bases and J by 6 bases, with 5 bases between. The CDR3, as DNA: TGTGCCAGCAGCGAGGGTAATTCACCCCTCCACTTT. Residues: CASSEGNSPLHF.

The sample holds one count of this clone. The rearrangement links TRBV11-3 to TRBJ1-1, with D perhaps TRBD1 (6 bases). Per germline, CDR1 SGHNT and CDR2 YENEEA. The CDR3 length is 11 residues. Trimming took off 5 bases at V and 9 bases at J, with 10 bases between the two ends. CDR3 sequence: CASSRRDKAFF. CDR3 DNA sequence: TGTGCCAGCAGCCGACGGGACAAAGCTTTCTTT.

This clone has a handful of counts. The rearrangement joins TRBV2 to TRBJ1-6; possibly TRBD1 for D (6 bases). This CDR3 has 15 amino acids. Trimming shortened V by 0 bases and J by 7 bases, and 10 bases separated the two germline ends. CDR1 is SNHLY, CDR2 FYNNEI, per germline. The CDR3 spells CASSEAGQGNSPLHF. The CDR3 DNA reads TGTGCCAGCAGTGAAGCGGGCCAGGGGAATTCACCCCTCCACTTT.

The chain joins TRBV18 to TRBJ2-5; no firm D call. Germline CDR1 and CDR2: KGHSH and LQKENI. Deletions cut 3 bases from V and 3 bases from J, with 11 bases between. This CDR3 has 14 residues. DNA of the CDR3: TGTGCCAGCTCACCCTCCGTAGGAAAAGAGACCCAGTACTTC. It translates to CASSPSVGKETQYF. Complete variable domain (other parts from reference TRBV18 and TRBJ2-5): NAGVMQNPRHLVRRRGQEARLRCSPMKGHSHVYWYRQLPEEGLKFMVYLQKENIIDESGMPKERFSAEFPKEGPSILRIQQVVRGDSAAYFCASSPSVGKETQYFGPGTRLLVL.

The J gene is TRBJ1-5, the V gene TRBV2, with D hard to call. Per germline, CDR1 SNHLY and CDR2 FYNNEI. This CDR3 is built from 12 residues. The V and J ends lost 5 bases and 9 bases respectively, with 11 bases between them. Written as DNA, the CDR3 is TGTGCCAGCAGTACCAGGACCGGGCCCCAGCATTTT. Its protein product is CASSTRTGPQHF.

The chain employs TRBV6-5 and TRBJ1-2, with a weak D call TRBD1 (6 bases). Germline V lookup: CDR1 MNHEY, CDR2 SVGAGI. This CDR3 has 11 amino acids. Trimming removed 10 bases from V and 4 bases from J, with 10 bases in between. CDR3 protein: CATTGFYGYTF. In nucleotides, the CDR3 is TGTGCCACAACAGGGTTCTATGGCTACACCTTC.

In DNA, the CDR3 is TGTGCCAGCACCTCAGTGGAGGTAAACACCGGGGAGCTGTTTTTT. Protein sequence: CASTSVEVNTGELFF. This chain links TRBV7-9 with TRBJ2-2; possibly TRBD2 for D (5 bases). Trimming removed 7 bases from V and 2 bases from J, with 14 bases in between. Germline V gene lookup returns CDR1 SEHNR and CDR2 FQNEAQ (reference sequence). The CDR3 loop spans 15 amino acids.

The rearrangement uses TRBV15 and TRBJ1-5, with D tentatively TRBD1 (6 bases). V lost 5 bases and J lost 0, with 11 bases in between. The germline V gene has CDR1 LNHNV and CDR2 YYDKDF (reference sequence). This CDR3 region has 15 residues. CDR3 residues: CATSGTFYSNQPQHF. CDR3 nucleotides: TGTGCCACCAGCGGGACATTTTATAGCAATCAGCCCCAGCATTTT.

V is TRBV9 and J is TRBJ2-3; TRBD1 matches 9 bases. Trimming at V came to 4 bases and at J to 0 bases, leaving 6 bases not matched to a gene. CDR3 length: 16 residues. Germline CDR1 reads SGDLS; CDR2 reads YYNGEE. CDR3 region: CASSLLGTGSTDTQYF. The CDR3 bases are TGTGCCAGCAGCTTATTAGGGACAGGGAGCACAGATACGCAGTATTTT.

This chain uses TRBV9 with TRBJ2-1; tentative D call: TRBD1 (5 bases). This CDR3 has 14 residues. Germline V gives CDR1 SGDLS, CDR2 YYNGEE. Trimming left V 3 bases short and J 5 bases short, with 12 bases between. The CDR3 region is CASSARQMDNEQFF. In DNA form, the CDR3 reads TGTGCCAGCAGCGCCAGACAGATGGACAATGAGCAGTTCTTC.

This clone is a singleton in its sample. The chain has TRBV2 and TRBJ1-4, with 9 bases fitting TRBD1. This CDR3 contains 14 residues. The V gene end was trimmed by 4 bases and the J gene end by 4 bases; junction bases not matched to a gene: 1. CDR1 and CDR2 from the germline V gene are SNHLY and FYNNEI. CDR3 in DNA: TGTGCCAGCAGTGGGACAGGGGTTAATGAAAAACTGTTTTTT. Residues: CASSGTGVNEKLFF.

The chain combines TRBV25-1 with TRBJ2-1; D unclear. The CDR3 has 15 residues. V shed 1 base and J shed 5 bases, with 12 bases lying between them. Germline CDR1 MGHDK, CDR2 SYGVNS. CDR3 region: CASSESWKSHNEQFF. Here the CDR3 DNA reads TGTGCCAGCAGTGAATCATGGAAATCCCACAATGAGCAGTTCTTC.

This clone showed up just a few times. The rearrangement joins TRBV10-2 to TRBJ2-7; 7 bases agree with TRBD1. Germline CDR1 is WSHSY and CDR2 is SAAADI. This CDR3 is built from 13 residues. The junction had 4 bases not matched to a gene; V was cut back by 6 bases and J by 2 bases. The CDR3 DNA reads TGCGCCAGCAGGCCCGGGACAGCCTACGAGCAGTACTTC. This translates into CASRPGTAYEQYF.

This sequence joins TRBV15 and TRBJ1-2; possibly TRBD1 for D (5 bases). The germline V gene encodes CDR1 LNHNV and CDR2 YYDKDF (reference sequence). Trimming left V 1 base short and J 7 bases short, with 16 bases between. This CDR3 spans 15 amino acids. DNA for the CDR3: TGTGCCACCAGCAGAGGTGGAAGGGGCCTGAGTGGCTACACCTTC. Translating it yields CATSRGGRGLSGYTF.

The V and J genes are TRBV7-2 and TRBJ2-5; 9 bases agree with TRBD1. The DNA end is a closer match to TRBJ2-7, so the J assignment may be wrong. CDR1 is SGHTA, CDR2 FQGNSA, per germline. This CDR3 contains 16 residues. Written as DNA, the CDR3 is TGTGCCAGCAGCCCATACCGGGACAGGGTCACCTACGAGCAGTACTTC. Its protein product is CASSPYRDRVTYEQYF.

The chain uses TRBV7-2 and TRBJ2-2, with 7 bases aligning to TRBD1. There are 15 residues in the CDR3. Germline lookup yields CDR1 SGHTA and CDR2 FQGNSA. Trimming cost V 5 bases and J 0 bases; bases outside gene matches: 3. The CDR3 nucleotides are TGTGCCAGCAGCCTGGGACAGTCGAACACCGGGGAGCTGTTTTTT. Translated, it gives CASSLGQSNTGELFF.

The V and J genes are TRBV7-9 and TRBJ1-5; the D is unclear. The CDR3 runs to 12 residues. Germline V CDR1 and CDR2: SEHNR, FQNEAQ (reference sequence). Trimming shortened V by 0 bases and J by 15 bases, and 12 bases separated the two germline ends. This CDR3 is CASSLAAGVLHF. DNA for the CDR3: TGTGCCAGCAGCTTAGCTGCGGGCGTACTGCATTTT.

The chain links TRBV5-1 to TRBJ1-4, with TRBD1 identical over 9 bases. The J segment lost 8 bases and the V segment lost 0 bases, leaving 5 bases of the junction unmatched. Germline V gene data show CDR1 as SGHRS and CDR2 as YFSETQ. CDR3 length: 15 amino acids. CDR3 sequence reads: CASSLAGQGNEKLFF. The CDR3 DNA reads TGCGCCAGCAGCTTGGCCGGACAGGGGAACGAAAAACTGTTTTTT. The full variable domain, in which reference TRBV5-1 and TRBJ1-4 provide the parts outside the CDR3, is KAGVTQTPRYLIKTRGQQVTLSCSPISGHRSVSWYQQTPGQGLQFLFEYFSETQRNKGNFPGRFSGRQFSNSRSEMNVSTLELGDSALYLCASSLAGQGNEKLFFGSGTQLSVL.

CDR3: CASSPPGLAGSTDTQYF. CDR3 sequence (DNA): TGTGCCAGCAGTCCCCCCGGACTAGCGGGGAGCACAGATACGCAGTATTTT. V gene TRBV28 combines with J gene TRBJ2-3; 12 bases are a match to TRBD2. V shed 5 bases, J shed 0 bases, and the junction held 6 bases outside the gene matches. Germline V lookup: CDR1 MDHEN, CDR2 SYDVKM. This CDR3 region has 17 residues.

In nucleotides, the CDR3 is TGTGCCAGCAGCGTAGAAGGCAGGGCCCGGGAGGCTTTCTTT. Its protein is CASSVEGRAREAFF. The chain is built from TRBV9 and TRBJ1-1; D perhaps matches TRBD1 (5 bases). Germline CDR1 is SGDLS and CDR2 is YYNGEE. This CDR3 contains 14 residues. V gave up 0 bases and J gave up 11 bases, with 17 bases separating them.

This rearrangement joins TRBV10-3 to TRBJ1-1; 8 bases fit TRBD1. The V gene's germline CDR1 is ENHRY and CDR2 SYGVKD. Losses at the gene ends were 2 bases for V and 0 bases for J; bases not matched to a gene: 8. The CDR3 is 17 amino acids. In nucleotides, the CDR3 is TGTGCCATCAGTGAGCCGAGGACAGGGTCCATGAACACTGAAGCTTTCTTT. It translates to CAISEPRTGSMNTEAFF.

The chain joins TRBV9 to TRBJ1-6; 7 bases line up with TRBD1. The germline V gene has CDR1 SGDLS and CDR2 YYNGEE. This CDR3 has 14 amino acids. The V and J ends lost 0 bases and 8 bases, in that order; junction bases with no gene match: 2. The CDR3 protein is CASSVEGADSPLHF. CDR3 nucleotide sequence: TGTGCCAGCAGCGTAGAGGGGGCTGATTCACCCCTCCACTTT.

The table lists this clone with a few counts. V gene TRBV27 combines with J gene TRBJ2-7, with TRBD1 matching over 9 bases. V gave up 8 bases and J gave up 5 bases; unmatched junction bases: 7. This CDR3 comprises 13 residues. CDR1 and CDR2 (germline): MNHEY, SMNVEV (reference sequence). The CDR3 here is CASRSGQGNEQYF. In nucleotides, the CDR3 is TGTGCCAGCCGTTCCGGACAGGGGAACGAGCAGTACTTC.

The chain uses TRBV27 and TRBJ2-2, with D uncertain. Germline V gives CDR1 MNHEY, CDR2 SMNVEV (reference sequence). The V end lost 2 bases, the J end lost 4 bases, and 11 bases lay between the germline ends. The CDR3 consists of 15 residues. CDR3 region: CASSLGKRLTGELFF. CDR3 nucleotide sequence: TGTGCCAGCAGTTTAGGAAAGAGACTCACCGGGGAGCTGTTTTTT.

The chain recombines TRBV30 with TRBJ2-2; 11 positions agree with TRBD2. Germline V gene lookup returns CDR1 GTSNPN and CDR2 SVGIG (reference sequence). Trimming cost V 7 bases and J 4 bases; bases outside gene matches: 5. This CDR3 is built from 14 residues. DNA for the CDR3: TGTGCCTCCTCGACTAGCGGGATCACCGGGGAGCTGTTTTTT. It codes for CASSTSGITGELFF.

This clone has just one count. The J gene is TRBJ1-2, the V gene TRBV7-9; D gene ambiguous. V was shortened by 5 bases and J by 8 bases, with 12 bases between the two germline ends. The CDR3 covers 12 residues. Germline V CDR1 and CDR2: SEHNR, FQNEAQ (reference sequence). This chain's CDR3 is CASSRLGEGYTF. In DNA form, the CDR3 reads TGTGCCAGCAGCCGCCTCGGCGAAGGCTACACCTTC.